The 26 T cell receptor beta chains reported below all come from one sample, sequenced in a study of T cells in Graves' hyperthyroidism and ophthalmopathy. The source material, RNA transcripts, was used to amplify TCR beta CDR3 regions. Initially, a first-round RT-PCR of the TCR CDR3 employed the HTBI primer set. TCRdb called the multiplex PCR reads again in MiXCR, with one record for every CDR3 protein. Found here are 490,000 or so distinct CDR3 sequences, about 16% of them singletons; the top ten hold about 29%. The sample comprised blood. Receptor source: a woman in her twenties or thirties with Graves' ophthalmopathy.

This clonotype was recorded many times. The chain is built from TRBV7-9 and TRBJ1-2; D is undetermined. Germline lookup yields CDR1 SEHNR and CDR2 FQNEAQ (reference sequence). CDR3 length equals 14 residues. Between the trimmed V and J ends, which lost 5 bases and 8 bases, there was a span of 18 bases. This CDR3 is CASSASARPRGYTF. The CDR3 nucleotides read TGTGCCAGCAGCGCGAGCGCACGTCCTAGAGGCTACACCTTC. Supplemented by reference TRBV7-9 and TRBJ1-2, the full variable domain reads DTGVSQNPRHKITKRGQNVTFRCDPISEHNRLYWYRQTLGQGPEFLTYFQNEAQLEKSRLLSDRFSAERPKGSFSTLEIQRTEQGDSAMYLCASSASARPRGYTFGSGTRLTVV.

This clonotype was seen a handful of times. The chain is built from TRBV2 and TRBJ1-2, with D unclear. CDR1 is SNHLY and CDR2 is FYNNEI in the germline V gene. Trimming stripped 1 base from V and 4 bases from J, with 7 bases between. The CDR3 has 13 residues. CDR3 protein: CASSEERPYGYTF. The CDR3 DNA is TGTGCCAGCAGTGAAGAACGACCCTATGGCTACACCTTC.

This chain links TRBV5-6 with TRBJ2-5; TRBD2 aligns across 9 bases. V shed 4 bases, J shed 5 bases, and the junction held 9 bases outside the gene matches. The length of the CDR3 is 15 residues. Germline V gene sequence: CDR1 SGHDT, CDR2 YYEEEE. Here the CDR3 reads CASSPEREEVETQYF. The CDR3 coding sequence is TGTGCCAGCAGCCCCGAGCGGGAGGAGGTTGAGACCCAGTACTTC.

The sample holds many counts of this clonotype. This chain links TRBV28 with TRBJ2-7; D uncertain. The V gene's germline CDR1 is MDHEN and CDR2 SYDVKM. V gave up 1 base and J gave up 7 bases, with 11 bases separating them. The CDR3 is 13 amino acids. The DNA for the CDR3 is TGTGCCAGCAGTTTATATTCTCCTCCTGAGCAGTACTTC. It translates to CASSLYSPPEQYF.

V usage is TRBV11-2 and J usage is TRBJ2-6; 8 nucleotides line up with TRBD2. J gave up 1 base and V 4 bases, and 9 bases lay outside the gene matches. The CDR3 has 18 residues. CDR1 SGHAT and CDR2 FQNNGV come from the germline V gene. CDR3 region: CASSWSSGSLSGANVLTF. The CDR3 region has the DNA TGTGCCAGCAGCTGGAGCAGCGGGAGTCTATCTGGGGCCAACGTCCTGACTTTC. Drawing the rest from reference TRBV11-2 and TRBJ2-6, the complete variable domain is EAGVAQSPRYKIIEKRQSVAFWCNPISGHATLYWYQQILGQGPKLLIQFQNNGVVDDSQLPKDRFSAERLKGVDSTLKIQPAKLEDSAVYLCASSWSSGSLSGANVLTFGAGSRLTVL.

V and J are TRBV4-3 and TRBJ1-5; possible D gene TRBD1, 5 bases. Trimming took off 0 bases at V and 1 base at J, with 19 bases between the two ends. CDR1 is LGHNA and CDR2 is YSLEER in the germline V gene. The CDR3 has 19 amino acids. In nucleotides, the CDR3 is TGCGCCAGCAGCCAAGATCTCGGTAGCGGGGCCCTAAGCAATCAGCCCCAGCATTTT. Amino acid sequence: CASSQDLGSGALSNQPQHF.

This clonotype has ten or more counts. The chain links TRBV4-1 to TRBJ2-2, with D perhaps matching TRBD1 or TRBD2 (5 bases each). V was shortened by 4 bases and J by 7 bases, with 10 bases between the two germline ends. The CDR3 length is 13 residues. Per the germline V gene, CDR1 is MGHRA and CDR2 is YSYEKL. This CDR3 reads CASSPWDLGELFF. The CDR3 DNA reads TGCGCCAGCAGCCCCTGGGACCTCGGGGAGCTGTTTTTT.

Many counts were recorded for this clonotype. The gene calls are TRBV28 and TRBJ1-1; D is possibly TRBD1 (5 bases). Trimming stripped 2 bases from V and 3 bases from J, with 13 bases between. The CDR3 length is 15 residues. Germline assignment: CDR1 MDHEN and CDR2 SYDVKM. The CDR3 bases are TGTGCCAGCAGTTTAGTTGAGGGGCAAGACACTGAAGCTTTCTTT. As protein: CASSLVEGQDTEAFF.

The chain carries TRBV20-1 and TRBJ2-1; a possible D gene is TRBD1 (5 bases). Germline V lookup: CDR1 DFQATT, CDR2 SNEGSKA (reference sequence). V lost 6 bases, J lost 10 bases, and 22 bases lay in between. The CDR3 sequence is 14 residues long. In DNA, the CDR3 is TGCAGTGCCACAAAAGGAGCAGGGCTCGGGGAGCAGTTCTTC. This gives the protein CSATKGAGLGEQFF.

This clonotype has just a few counts. The chain uses TRBV7-9 and TRBJ1-1; TRBD1 matches 8 bases. After removal of 0 bases from V and 5 bases from J, the junction contained 2 bases not matched to a gene. This CDR3 is 14 amino acids long. Germline V gene data show CDR1 as SEHNR and CDR2 as FQNEAQ (reference sequence). CDR3 region: CASSLAQGGTEAFF. The CDR3 DNA reads as TGTGCCAGCAGCTTAGCACAGGGGGGGACTGAAGCTTTCTTT.

This clonotype has a count of ten or more. V is TRBV10-3 and J is TRBJ2-7; D is unclear. Germline V CDR1 and CDR2: ENHRY, SYGVKD. The CDR3 has 12 residues. V lost 0 bases to trimming and J lost 5 bases, with 5 bases between them. The CDR3 region is CAISESRDEQYF. In DNA, the CDR3 is TGTGCCATCAGTGAGTCTCGGGACGAGCAGTACTTC.

This clonotype was detected ten times or more. The gene calls are TRBV20-1 and TRBJ1-1, with TRBD1 matching 7 bases. Per the germline V gene, CDR1 is DFQATT and CDR2 is SNEGSKA (reference sequence). This CDR3 is 15 amino acids long. The trim removed 0 bases at V and 6 bases at J, leaving 10 bases unmatched. The CDR3 is CSARDGETGSPEAFF. In DNA, the CDR3 is TGCAGTGCTAGAGATGGAGAGACAGGGTCCCCTGAAGCTTTCTTT.

At least ten counts were recorded for this clonotype. The chain employs TRBV12-3 or TRBV12-4 and TRBJ2-3, with 10 bases that match TRBD2. The CDR3 totals 15 residues. With V trimmed by 6 bases and J by 4 bases, 7 bases remained unmatched. The CDR3 sequence is CASRQSGRGADTQYF. The CDR3 bases are TGTGCCAGCAGACAGAGCGGGAGGGGGGCAGATACGCAGTATTTT.

This clonotype has just a few counts. This chain connects TRBV7-9 to TRBJ1-4; possible D gene TRBD1, 5 bases. Trimming shortened V by 5 bases and J by 6 bases, and 19 bases separated the two germline ends. This CDR3 has 16 residues. Germline V gene lookup returns CDR1 SEHNR and CDR2 FQNEAQ (reference sequence). CDR3 loop: CASSPDRQGFYEKLFF. The DNA of the CDR3 is TGTGCCAGCAGCCCAGATCGGCAGGGCTTTTATGAAAAACTGTTTTTT.

This clonotype was seen only a few times. The chain joins TRBV6-2 or TRBV6-3 to TRBJ2-2; D is unclear. The CDR3 contains 14 residues. V was pared by 2 bases and J by 6 bases, with 10 bases between. CDR1 and CDR2 (germline): MNHEY, SVGEGT. The CDR3 here is CASSYGVGSGELFF. The DNA for the CDR3 is TGTGCCAGCAGTTACGGCGTGGGTTCCGGGGAGCTGTTTTTT.

V usage is TRBV9 and J usage is TRBJ2-1; 7 bases are a match to TRBD1. V lost 3 bases to trimming and J lost 4 bases; unmatched junction nucleotides: 4. Germline CDR1 and CDR2: SGDLS and YYNGEE. This CDR3 is built from 14 residues. The CDR3 nucleotides are TGTGCCAGCAGCGGTCGACAGGGTTACAATGAGCAGTTCTTC. Its translation is CASSGRQGYNEQFF.

This clonotype was seen only a few times. The chain employs TRBV10-1 and TRBJ2-7, with 7 bases identical to TRBD1. CDR1 WNHNN and CDR2 SYGVQD come from the germline V gene (reference sequence). Germline trimming cut 2 bases from V and 2 bases from J; bases unmatched to any gene: 3. There are 14 residues in the CDR3. The CDR3 region has the DNA TGCGCCAGCAGTGAGGTTCAGGGGGCCTACGAGCAGTACTTC. This sequence encodes CASSEVQGAYEQYF.

The gene calls are TRBV6-5 and TRBJ1-5; D gene unclear. CDR1 is MNHEY, CDR2 SVGAGI, per germline. V was trimmed by 0 bases and J by 5 bases, leaving 11 bases between them. The CDR3 is made up of 15 amino acids. As DNA, the CDR3 is TGTGCCAGCAGTTACTCAATTTCGGGTTATCAGCCCCAGCATTTT. It codes for CASSYSISGYQPQHF.

In its sample, this clonotype was seen many times. The chain recombines TRBV10-3 with TRBJ2-1; 10 bases map to TRBD2. The trim removed 6 bases at V and 8 bases at J, leaving 13 bases unmatched. CDR3 length: 16 amino acids. CDR1 and CDR2 from the germline V gene are ENHRY and SYGVKD. CDR3 nucleotide sequence: TGTGCCATCAGGTCTAGCGGGAGTTGGGGCGGGGATGAGCAGTTCTTC. This encodes CAIRSSGSWGGDEQFF.

This chain connects TRBV11-2 to TRBJ2-7, with D maybe TRBD1 (6 bases). The CDR3 spans 14 residues. Trimming removed 5 bases at V and 2 bases at J, with 13 bases between. CDR1 and CDR2 from the germline V gene are SGHAT and FQNNGV. The CDR3 DNA is TGTGCCAGCAGCATATCCGGGACACCCTACGAGCAGTACTTC. This gives the protein CASSISGTPYEQYF.

In its sample, this clonotype was seen many times. CDR3 nucleotides: TGCGCCAGCAGCTTGGCGTCAGGGGGTTATGGCTACACCTTC. This gives the protein CASSLASGGYGYTF. The J gene is TRBJ1-2, the V gene TRBV5-1; 7 nucleotides line up with TRBD1. Germline CDR1 and CDR2: SGHRS and YFSETQ. V lost 0 bases, J lost 5 bases, and 4 bases stayed unmatched. The CDR3 consists of 14 residues.

This clonotype has only a few counts. This chain uses TRBV14 with TRBJ1-4; D not certain. The CDR3 contains 16 residues. V gave up 0 bases and J gave up 6 bases, with 14 bases separating them. CDR1 is SGHDN and CDR2 is FVKESK in the germline V gene. The CDR3 DNA reads TGTGCCAGCAGCCAAGAGAGGCGGGGTGGTCATGAAAAACTGTTTTTT. Protein sequence: CASSQERRGGHEKLFF.

The CDR3 DNA reads as TGTGCCAGCAGCTCTGACGGTAATAGCAATCAGCCCCAGCATTTT. As protein: CASSSDGNSNQPQHF. The V call is TRBV9, the J call TRBJ1-5; D is uncertain. Germline V gives CDR1 SGDLS, CDR2 YYNGEE. The CDR3 is 15 amino acids. V lost 4 bases and J lost 0, with 11 bases in between.

The genes are TRBV10-3 and TRBJ1-5; 7 bases match TRBD1. CDR3 length equals 16 residues. The junction had 6 bases not matched to a gene; V was cut back by 3 bases and J by 1 base. Germline lookup yields CDR1 ENHRY and CDR2 SYGVKD. Written as DNA, the CDR3 is TGTGCCATCAGTGACACGAACAGGGGAAGCAATCAGCCCCAGCATTTT. It codes for CAISDTNRGSNQPQHF.

This clonotype showed up just a few times. The chain couples TRBV19 to TRBJ1-5; D is unresolved. V was shortened by 3 bases and J by 2 bases, with 5 bases between the two germline ends. Germline CDR1 and CDR2: LNHDA and SQIVND (reference sequence). There are 13 residues in the CDR3. In nucleotides, the CDR3 is TGTGCCAGTAGTATTGAAGGCAATCAGCCCCAGCATTTT. It is translated as CASSIEGNQPQHF.

This sequence joins TRBV15 and TRBJ2-7; D is undetermined. V dropped 3 bases and J dropped 3 bases, with 6 bases sitting between them. The CDR3 has 12 amino acids. Germline V gene data show CDR1 as LNHNV and CDR2 as YYDKDF (reference sequence). CDR3 DNA sequence: TGTGCCACCAGCAGGGAGTACTACGAGCAGTACTTC. Its translation: CATSREYYEQYF.